The T cell receptor (beta chain) described here comes from a study of glioma-infiltrating T cells. Study-level results: Above-expected tissue-blood divergence occurred in all gliomas, most in low-grade ones. Only very few CDR3 sequences appeared in both tissue and blood.

Using RNA template, CDR3s of TCR alpha and beta were amplified with iRepertoire arm-PCR. Tissue mRNA or PBMC total RNA, 100-400 ng, went into one-step reverse transcription and amplification. TCRdb called the multiplex PCR reads again in MiXCR, with one record for every CDR3 protein. Here the sample spans some 130,000 distinct CDR3 sequences, under 30% being singletons. The CDR3 contains 13 residues. The germline V and J ends were trimmed by 6 bases and 5 bases, with 13 bases remaining between them. This clonotype has just a few counts. Antigen: not known. V and J are TRBV12-3 or TRBV12-4 and TRBJ1-1; TRBD1 might be the D (5 bases). This clonotype originated in a human donor with low-grade glioma or glioblastoma, undergoing nonglioma brain surgery, or in good health (not recorded which). Sequencing input: glioma tissue, nonneoplastic brain tissue, or PBMCs (not recorded which). CDR3 residues: CASSPQGVTEAFF. CDR3 DNA: TGTGCCAGCAGCCCCCAGGGTGTGACTGAAGCTTTCTTT.